This TCR beta chain originates from a study of cytomegalovirus exposure and HLA in healthy donors. A multiplex PCR was run with 60 Vbeta primers and 13 Jbeta primers. Produced via immunoSEQ multiplex PCR; TCRdb's table is partial and in-frame only. The sample yields some 130,000 clones, roughly 75% seen once. Germline CDR1 and CDR2: MGHRA and YSYEKL. The CDR3 sequence is 18 residues long. V lost 3 bases to trimming and J lost 4 bases; unmatched junction nucleotides: 9. The TCR sequence derives from a man aged 25-45 years in good health. The chain links TRBV4-1 to TRBJ2-1, with TRBD2 matching 13 bases. The sequenced sample was PBMCs. CDR3 in amino acids: CASSHGTSGNSPYNEQFF. In nucleotides, the CDR3 is TGCGCCAGCAGCCATGGGACTAGCGGGAACTCCCCTTACAATGAGCAGTTCTTC.